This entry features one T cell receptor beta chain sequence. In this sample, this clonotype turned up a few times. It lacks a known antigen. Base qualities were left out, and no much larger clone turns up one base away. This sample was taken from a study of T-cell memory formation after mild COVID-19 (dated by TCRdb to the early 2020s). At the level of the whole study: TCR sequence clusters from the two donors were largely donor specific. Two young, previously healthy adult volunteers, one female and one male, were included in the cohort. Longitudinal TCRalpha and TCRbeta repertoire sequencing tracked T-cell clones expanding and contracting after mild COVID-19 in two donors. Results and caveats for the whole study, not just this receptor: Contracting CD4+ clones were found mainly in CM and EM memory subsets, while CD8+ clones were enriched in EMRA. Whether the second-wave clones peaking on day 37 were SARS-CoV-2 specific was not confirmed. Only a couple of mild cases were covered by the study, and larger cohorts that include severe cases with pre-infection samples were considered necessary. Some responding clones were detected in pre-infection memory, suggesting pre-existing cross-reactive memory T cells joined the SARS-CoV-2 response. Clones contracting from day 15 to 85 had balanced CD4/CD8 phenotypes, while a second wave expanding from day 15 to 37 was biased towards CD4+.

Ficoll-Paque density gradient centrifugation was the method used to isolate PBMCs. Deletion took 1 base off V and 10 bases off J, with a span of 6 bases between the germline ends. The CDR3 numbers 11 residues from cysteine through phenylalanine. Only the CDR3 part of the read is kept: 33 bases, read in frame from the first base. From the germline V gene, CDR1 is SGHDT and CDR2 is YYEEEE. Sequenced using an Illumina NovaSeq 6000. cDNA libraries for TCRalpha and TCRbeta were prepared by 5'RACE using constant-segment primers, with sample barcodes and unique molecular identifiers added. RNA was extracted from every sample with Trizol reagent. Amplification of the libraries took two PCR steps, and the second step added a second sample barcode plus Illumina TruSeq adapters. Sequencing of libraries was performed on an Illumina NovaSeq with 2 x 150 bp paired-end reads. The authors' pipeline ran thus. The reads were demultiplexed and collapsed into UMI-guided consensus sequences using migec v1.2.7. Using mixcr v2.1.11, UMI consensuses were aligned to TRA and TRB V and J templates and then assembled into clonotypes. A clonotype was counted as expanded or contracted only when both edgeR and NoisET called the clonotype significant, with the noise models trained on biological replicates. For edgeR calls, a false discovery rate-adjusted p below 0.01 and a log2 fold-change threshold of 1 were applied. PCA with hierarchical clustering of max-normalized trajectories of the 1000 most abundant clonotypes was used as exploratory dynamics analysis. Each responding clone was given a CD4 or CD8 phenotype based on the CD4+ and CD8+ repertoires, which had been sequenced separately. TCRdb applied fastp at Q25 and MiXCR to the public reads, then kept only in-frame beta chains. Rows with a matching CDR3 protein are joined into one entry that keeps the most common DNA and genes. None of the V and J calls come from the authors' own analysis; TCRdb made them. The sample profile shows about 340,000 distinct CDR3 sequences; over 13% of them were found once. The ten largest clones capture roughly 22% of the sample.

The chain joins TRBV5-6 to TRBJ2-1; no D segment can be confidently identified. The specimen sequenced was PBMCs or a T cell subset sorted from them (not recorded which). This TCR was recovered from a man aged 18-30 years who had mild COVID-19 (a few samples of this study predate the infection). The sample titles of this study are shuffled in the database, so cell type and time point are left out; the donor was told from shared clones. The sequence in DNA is TGTGCCAGCAGCTTGTCGGTAGAGCAGTTCTTC. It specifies CASSLSVEQFF.